A single sample gave rise to the 25 T cell receptor beta chains below, sequenced in a study of cytomegalovirus exposure and HLA in healthy donors. It was with 60 Vbeta and 13 Jbeta primers that the PCR ran. TCRdb keeps only in-frame clones here, not all; method: immunoSEQ multiplex PCR. The repertoire holds 99,000 or so clones, with around 75% as singletons. The sequencing sample was made of PBMCs. The origin of the receptors is a middle-aged man in good health and CMV-seronegative.

The CDR3 spells CASRRLNSGNTIYF. DNA for the CDR3: TGTGCCAGCAGACGACTGAACTCTGGAAACACCATATATTTT. The rearrangement joins TRBV7-2 to TRBJ1-3; D is unclear. Looked up from germline, CDR1 is SGHTA and CDR2 is FQGNSA. V was shortened by 6 bases and J by 0 bases, with 9 bases between the two germline ends. This CDR3 comprises 14 residues.

This clone was detected once. This chain connects TRBV18 to TRBJ2-7; 8 nucleotides line up with TRBD1. Unmatched junction bases numbered 9, after V lost 5 bases and J lost 3 bases. This CDR3 comprises 15 residues. Germline-derived CDR1 and CDR2 are KGHSH and LQKENI. DNA of the CDR3: TGTGCCAGCTCAAAACAGGGGGTCGTAATCTACGAGCAGTACTTC. Its translation is CASSKQGVVIYEQYF.

The CDR3 spells CASNRAEETQYF. As DNA, the CDR3 is TGTGCCAGCAACAGGGCTGAAGAGACCCAGTACTTC. The J gene is TRBJ2-5, the V gene TRBV28, with D perhaps TRBD1 (6 bases). V was shortened by 7 bases and J by 3 bases, with 9 bases between the two germline ends. The CDR3 is 12 amino acids. Germline loops: CDR1 MDHEN, CDR2 SYDVKM.

The gene calls are TRBV27 and TRBJ1-2; D uncertain. The germline V and J ends were trimmed by 6 bases and 8 bases, with 25 bases remaining between them. The germline V gene encodes CDR1 MNHEY and CDR2 SMNVEV (reference sequence). This CDR3 has 16 amino acids. CDR3 nucleotide sequence: TGTGCCAGCAGCCTCGGGCAGGATCGCATACCGGGGGGCTACACCTTC. It encodes CASSLGQDRIPGGYTF.

The rearrangement uses TRBV30 and TRBJ1-5; 7 bases line up with TRBD1. J gave up 1 base and V 1 base, and 7 bases lay outside the gene matches. The CDR3 sequence is 16 residues long. Germline V CDR1 and CDR2: GTSNPN, SVGIG (reference sequence). The CDR3: CAWSGSDRASNQPQHF. The CDR3 region has the DNA TGTGCCTGGAGTGGGAGCGACAGGGCGAGCAATCAGCCCCAGCATTTT.

The chain combines TRBV29-1 with TRBJ1-5; D remains ambiguous. Germline V CDR1 and CDR2: SQVTM, ANQGSEA. V lost 3 bases to trimming and J lost 4 bases, with 4 bases between them. The CDR3 has 11 residues. CDR3 amino acids: CSVDSNQPQHF. The CDR3 coding sequence is TGCAGCGTTGACAGTAATCAGCCCCAGCATTTT.

The chain uses TRBV2 and TRBJ2-7; 8 bases map to TRBD2. The CDR3 consists of 14 residues. Per germline, CDR1 SNHLY and CDR2 FYNNEI. The junction had 8 bases not matched to a gene; V was cut back by 5 bases and J by 5 bases. The CDR3 DNA follows: TGTGCCAGCAGTCCTTTTAGCGGGATCAACGAGCAGTACTTC. It translates to CASSPFSGINEQYF.

This chain connects TRBV4-1 to TRBJ2-7; tentatively, D is TRBD2 (6 bases). Deletions cut 4 bases from V and 6 bases from J, with 19 bases between. CDR1 MGHRA and CDR2 YSYEKL come from the germline V gene. The CDR3 is 15 amino acids. CDR3 loop: CASSRFWGLQTEQYF. The CDR3 DNA is TGCGCCAGCAGCCGCTTTTGGGGACTTCAAACCGAGCAGTACTTC.

This clone was counted a few times. The CDR3 coding sequence is TGTGCCAGCAGCCAAGAAGCTCGGGTCGCTGAAGCTTTCTTT. Translation: CASSQEARVAEAFF. The chain carries TRBV14 and TRBJ1-1; D not certain. V dropped 0 bases and J dropped 6 bases, with 11 bases sitting between them. Germline values: CDR1 SGHDN, CDR2 FVKESK. This CDR3 contains 14 residues.

The J gene is TRBJ2-5, the V gene TRBV2; a possible D gene is TRBD2 (6 bases). This CDR3 region has 17 residues. Germline CDR1 is SNHLY and CDR2 is FYNNEI. Trimming took 6 bases from V and 2 from J, leaving 22 bases between them. This CDR3 reads CASRYRGGRAQQETQYF. CDR3 sequence (DNA): TGTGCCAGCAGGTATCGGGGAGGAAGGGCCCAACAAGAGACCCAGTACTTC.

V gene TRBV14 combines with J gene TRBJ2-1; TRBD2 matches 10 bases. V was clipped by 5 bases and J by 7 bases; unmatched bases: 5. Germline V gene lookup returns CDR1 SGHDN and CDR2 FVKESK. The CDR3 covers 14 residues. The CDR3 DNA reads TGTGCCAGCAGCAGTCTAGCGGGAGTAAATGAGCAGTTCTTC. Its translation is CASSSLAGVNEQFF.

This rearrangement joins TRBV28 to TRBJ2-7; 7 positions match TRBD1. The CDR3 is made up of 15 amino acids. Germline V gene lookup returns CDR1 MDHEN and CDR2 SYDVKM. V shed 2 bases and J 0 bases; nucleotides not matched to a gene: 4. The CDR3 DNA reads as TGTGCCAGCAGTTTACCCCGGGACAGCTCCTACGAGCAGTACTTC. Translated, it gives CASSLPRDSSYEQYF.

The rearrangement joins TRBV19 to TRBJ1-2; the D gene is possibly TRBD1 (6 bases). Germline V gene data show CDR1 as LNHDA and CDR2 as SQIVND (reference sequence). This CDR3 has 14 residues. The ends were cut back, 8 bases at V and 0 bases at J, with 13 bases in the middle. The CDR3, as DNA: TGTGCCAGTGACCAAGGACAGCCTAACTATGGCTACACCTTC. Residues: CASDQGQPNYGYTF.

The chain recombines TRBV4-1 with TRBJ2-7; TRBD1 matches 9 bases. CDR3 length: 15 residues. J gave up 2 bases and V 2 bases, and 4 bases lay outside the gene matches. Germline V lookup: CDR1 MGHRA, CDR2 YSYEKL. CDR3 sequence reads: CASSQTGTGTYEQYF. CDR3 coding DNA: TGCGCCAGCAGCCAAACCGGGACAGGGACCTACGAGCAGTACTTC.

The table lists this clone with a few counts. J is TRBJ2-7 and V is TRBV4-3; the match to TRBD1 covers 7 bases. Germline V gives CDR1 LGHNA, CDR2 YSLEER. The CDR3 covers 15 residues. Trimming took 2 bases from V and 3 from J; bases not matched to a gene: 7. CDR3 DNA sequence: TGCGCCAGCAGCCAACGAAGAGGGGGCAACTACGAGCAGTACTTC. This encodes CASSQRRGGNYEQYF.

The chain uses TRBV5-4 and TRBJ2-2; 12 bases fit TRBD2. Germline CDR1 and CDR2: SGHNT and YYREEE (reference sequence). V shed 0 bases and J 3 bases; nucleotides not matched to a gene: 3. This CDR3 contains 17 residues. Here the CDR3 DNA reads TGTGCCAGCAGCTTGGGTGGACTAGCGGGATACACCGGGGAGCTGTTTTTT. Protein product: CASSLGGLAGYTGELFF.

The chain has TRBV5-1 and TRBJ2-7, with TRBD1 matching over 9 bases. Germline V gene lookup returns CDR1 SGHRS and CDR2 YFSETQ. V shed 3 bases and J 6 bases; nucleotides not matched to a gene: 13. This CDR3 has 16 residues. The CDR3 DNA reads as TGCGCCAGCAGCTCCCCTCCGGGACAGGGTTTGGTCGAGCAGTACTTC. Residues: CASSSPPGQGLVEQYF. Based on the CDR3 plus reference TRBV5-1 and TRBJ2-7, the full variable domain is KAGVTQTPRYLIKTRGQQVTLSCSPISGHRSVSWYQQTPGQGLQFLFEYFSETQRNKGNFPGRFSGRQFSNSRSEMNVSTLELGDSALYLCASSSPPGQGLVEQYFGPGTRLTVT.

This sequence joins TRBV11-3 and TRBJ1-5; D may be TRBD1 (6 bases). This CDR3 has 15 amino acids. The germline gives CDR1 SGHNT, CDR2 YENEEA. Trimming left V 4 bases short and J 4 bases short, with 14 bases between. The DNA for the CDR3 is TGTGCCAGCAGCTCCTCGAGGCAGGGGAATCAGCCCCAGCATTTT. Its translation is CASSSSRQGNQPQHF.

This clone turned up a few times. CDR3 protein: CASSPDRVGTDTQYF. The CDR3 region has the DNA TGTGCCAGCAGCCCCGACAGGGTCGGCACAGATACGCAGTATTTT. The rearrangement uses TRBV7-3 and TRBJ2-3; 7 bases are a match to TRBD1. Germline V CDR1 and CDR2: SGHTA, FQGTGA. V shed 5 bases and J 1 base; nucleotides not matched to a gene: 6. The CDR3 has 15 amino acids.

The V and J genes are TRBV25-1 and TRBJ2-1, with 8 positions matching TRBD2. The germline V gene encodes CDR1 MGHDK and CDR2 SYGVNS. Trimming at V came to 4 bases and at J to 7 bases, leaving 12 bases not matched to a gene. CDR3 length equals 16 residues. The CDR3 nucleotides read TGTGCCAGCAGTGGGGGCTTTGGCGGGAGGAGTAATGAGCAGTTCTTC. Translating gives CASSGGFGGRSNEQFF.

The J gene is TRBJ2-4, the V gene TRBV6-1; the match to TRBD2 covers 10 bases. Germline CDR1 MNHNS, CDR2 SASEGT. This CDR3 has 15 amino acids. V shed 6 bases, J shed 7 bases, and the junction held 9 bases outside the gene matches. The CDR3 DNA is TGTGCCAGCAGCAGCGGGGGGGCTCAGTTTAACATTCAGTACTTC. As protein: CASSSGGAQFNIQYF.

This clone was detected only a few times. The CDR3 nucleotides read TGCGCCAGCAGCCAAGAAGCAGGGTTCAATCAGCCCCAGCATTTT. Its translation: CASSQEAGFNQPQHF. This sequence joins TRBV4-3 and TRBJ1-5, with D possibly matching TRBD1 (5 bases). This CDR3 has 15 amino acids. V lost 0 bases and J lost 3, with 9 bases in between. Germline values: CDR1 LGHNA, CDR2 YSLEER.

The V gene is TRBV9, the J gene TRBJ1-1, with D perhaps TRBD1 (6 bases). Germline values: CDR1 SGDLS, CDR2 YYNGEE. This CDR3 has 14 residues. Trimming removed 3 bases from V and 5 bases from J, with 14 bases in between. The CDR3 nucleotides are TGTGCCAGCAGCGCGGGGGGCTTAGGAACTGAAGCTTTCTTT. Protein product: CASSAGGLGTEAFF.

This chain joins TRBV9 and TRBJ2-2; 7 nucleotides match TRBD1. J lost 8 bases, V lost 4 bases, and 11 bases had no gene match. Germline CDR1 is SGDLS and CDR2 is YYNGEE. The CDR3 is made up of 15 amino acids. DNA for the CDR3: TGTGCCAGCAGCCCAGTGACAGGGCGATCTGGGGAGCTGTTTTTT. Protein: CASSPVTGRSGELFF.

The chain combines TRBV29-1 with TRBJ1-5; D is ambiguous. Trimming took 3 bases from V and 2 from J, leaving 8 bases between them. Per germline, CDR1 SQVTM and CDR2 ANQGSEA. The CDR3 is 13 residues long. CDR3 sequence reads: CSVDAGGNQPQHF. The CDR3 region has the DNA TGCAGCGTTGACGCGGGCGGCAATCAGCCCCAGCATTTT.